This T cell receptor beta chain is drawn from a study of blood T cells in healthy people across ages. Study conclusions and caveats: A roughly linear age-dependent decrease characterized TCR beta diversity per million T cells.

As for this clonotype: Antigen specificity is unknown.

V lost 4 bases and J 7 bases, leaving 25 bases between the germline ends. The CDR3 is 17 residues long. The germline gives CDR1 SGHTA, CDR2 FQGNSA. Through a sample-barcoded 5' primer and a J-beta primer mix, a second PCR was run for roughly 7 to 12 cycles. Each cDNA molecule was tagged by a template-switch adaptor with 12 random nucleotides. TCRdb re-analysed the 5' RACE reads in MiXCR, keeping a single row per CDR3 protein. The sample has about a million distinct CDR3 sequences; roughly 50% are singletons. The draw of peripheral blood yielded 8.5 to 10 milliliters from each donor. Isolated per sample were at least 6.5 million PBMCs.

Sequencing input: blood. The sequence derives from a woman in her sixties in good health. The chain employs TRBV7-2 and TRBJ1-2; possible D gene TRBD1, 6 bases. As DNA, the CDR3 is TGTGCCAGCAGCTCAAAGGATAAGGACAGACGAAGCAGTGGCTACACCTTC. This translates into CASSSKDKDRRSSGYTF.